This T cell receptor beta chain appears in the sequencing data of a study of blood T cell repertoires in COVID-19. Study as a whole: PBMCs, B-cell-depleted T cells, or T cells provided the cDNA or gDNA that made up the material.

With 3 bases removed from V and 2 bases from J, the gap between germline ends came to 17 bases. Per germline, CDR1 PRHDT and CDR2 FYEKMQ (reference sequence). The CDR3 consists of 16 residues. The protocol was immunoSEQ multiplex PCR, while the TCRdb copy is restricted to in-frame clones and leaves out a portion. The data hold about 79,000 clones, with approximately 90% observed a single time. The sequence came from a man between 65 and 85 years old with active or convalescent COVID-19. The V gene is TRBV13, the J gene TRBJ2-7; D may be TRBD1 (7 bases). What was sequenced was peripheral blood. The CDR3 is CASSFGGGGATYEQYF. The CDR3 nucleotides are TGTGCCAGCAGCTTTGGTGGAGGGGGCGCGACCTACGAGCAGTACTTC.